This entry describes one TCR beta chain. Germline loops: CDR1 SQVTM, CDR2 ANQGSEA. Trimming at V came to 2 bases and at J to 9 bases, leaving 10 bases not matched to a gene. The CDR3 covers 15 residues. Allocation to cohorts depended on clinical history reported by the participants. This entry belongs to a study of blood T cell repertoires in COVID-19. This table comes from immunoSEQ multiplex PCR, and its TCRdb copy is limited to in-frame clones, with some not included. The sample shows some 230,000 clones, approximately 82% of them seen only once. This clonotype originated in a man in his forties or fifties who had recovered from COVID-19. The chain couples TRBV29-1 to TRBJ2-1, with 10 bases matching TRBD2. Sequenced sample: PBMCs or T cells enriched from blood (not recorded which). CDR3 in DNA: TGCAGCGTTGAAACCACTAGCGGGACTTTCTCTGAGCAGTTCTTC. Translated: CSVETTSGTFSEQFF.